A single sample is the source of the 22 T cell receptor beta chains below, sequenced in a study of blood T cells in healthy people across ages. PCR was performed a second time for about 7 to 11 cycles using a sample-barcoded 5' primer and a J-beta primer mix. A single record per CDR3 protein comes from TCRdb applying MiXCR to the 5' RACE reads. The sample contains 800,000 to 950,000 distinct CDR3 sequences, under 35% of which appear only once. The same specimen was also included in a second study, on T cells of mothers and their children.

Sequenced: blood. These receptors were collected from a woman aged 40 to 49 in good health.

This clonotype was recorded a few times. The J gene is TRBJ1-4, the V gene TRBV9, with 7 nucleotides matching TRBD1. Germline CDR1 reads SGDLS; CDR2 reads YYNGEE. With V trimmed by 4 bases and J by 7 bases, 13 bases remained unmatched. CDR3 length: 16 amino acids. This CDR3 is CASSLSTGTIGEKLFF. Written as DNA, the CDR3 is TGTGCCAGCAGCCTGTCGACAGGGACGATCGGTGAAAAACTGTTTTTT.

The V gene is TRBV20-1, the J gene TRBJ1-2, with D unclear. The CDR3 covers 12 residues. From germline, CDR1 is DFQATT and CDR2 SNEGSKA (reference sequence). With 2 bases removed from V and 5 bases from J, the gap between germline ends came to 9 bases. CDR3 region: CSARPVLYGYTF. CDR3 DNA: TGCAGTGCTAGACCCGTCCTATATGGCTACACCTTC.

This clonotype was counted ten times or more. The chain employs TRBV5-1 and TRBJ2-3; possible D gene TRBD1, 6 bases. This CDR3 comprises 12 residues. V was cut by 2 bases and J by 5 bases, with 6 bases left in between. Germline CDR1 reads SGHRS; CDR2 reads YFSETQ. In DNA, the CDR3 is TGCGCCAGCAGCTTACAGGGAGATACGCAGTATTTT. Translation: CASSLQGDTQYF.

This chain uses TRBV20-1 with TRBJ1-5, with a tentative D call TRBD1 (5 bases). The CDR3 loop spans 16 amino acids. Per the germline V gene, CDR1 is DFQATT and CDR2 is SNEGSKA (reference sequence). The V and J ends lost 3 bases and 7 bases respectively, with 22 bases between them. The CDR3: CSASPQVTLGKQPQHF. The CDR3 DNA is TGCAGTGCTAGCCCACAGGTAACCCTTGGTAAGCAGCCCCAGCATTTT.

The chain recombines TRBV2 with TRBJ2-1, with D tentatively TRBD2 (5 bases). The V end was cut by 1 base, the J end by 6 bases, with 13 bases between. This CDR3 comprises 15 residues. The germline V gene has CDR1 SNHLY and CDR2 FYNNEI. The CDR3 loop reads CASSEDRLASNEQFF. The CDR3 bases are TGTGCCAGCAGTGAAGACCGGCTAGCTAGCAATGAGCAGTTCTTC.

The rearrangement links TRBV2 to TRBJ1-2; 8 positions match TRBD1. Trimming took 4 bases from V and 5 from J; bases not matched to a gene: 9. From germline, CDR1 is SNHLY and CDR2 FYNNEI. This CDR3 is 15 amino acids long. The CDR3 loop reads CASSVTGGGGYGYTF. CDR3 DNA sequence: TGTGCCAGCAGTGTAACAGGGGGTGGAGGATATGGCTACACCTTC.

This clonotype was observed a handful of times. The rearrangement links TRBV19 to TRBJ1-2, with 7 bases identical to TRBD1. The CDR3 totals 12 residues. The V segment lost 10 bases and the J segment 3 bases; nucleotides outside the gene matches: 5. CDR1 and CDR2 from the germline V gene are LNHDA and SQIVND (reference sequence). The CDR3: CATSTGDYGYTF. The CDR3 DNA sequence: TGTGCCACTTCTACAGGGGACTATGGCTACACCTTC.

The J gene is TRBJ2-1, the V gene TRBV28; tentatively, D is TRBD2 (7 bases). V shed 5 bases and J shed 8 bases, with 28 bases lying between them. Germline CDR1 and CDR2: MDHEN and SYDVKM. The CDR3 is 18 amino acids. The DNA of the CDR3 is TGTGCCAGCAGTCCACACCCGGGGGGCGGGCCCTCGAGGGATGAGCAGTTCTTC. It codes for CASSPHPGGGPSRDEQFF.

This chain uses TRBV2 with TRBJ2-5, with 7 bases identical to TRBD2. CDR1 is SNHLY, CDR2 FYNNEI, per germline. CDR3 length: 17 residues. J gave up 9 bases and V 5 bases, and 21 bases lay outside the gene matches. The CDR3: CASSQSPLALSSRAQYF. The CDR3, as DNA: TGTGCCAGCAGTCAATCCCCACTAGCGCTGTCGAGTAGGGCCCAGTACTTC.

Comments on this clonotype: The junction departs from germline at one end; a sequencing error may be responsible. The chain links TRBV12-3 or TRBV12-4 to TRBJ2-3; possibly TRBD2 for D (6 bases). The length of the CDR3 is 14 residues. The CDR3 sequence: CTSTRAGSTDTQYF. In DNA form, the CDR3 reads TGTACCAGCACCCGCGCGGGGTCCACAGATACGCAGTATTTT.

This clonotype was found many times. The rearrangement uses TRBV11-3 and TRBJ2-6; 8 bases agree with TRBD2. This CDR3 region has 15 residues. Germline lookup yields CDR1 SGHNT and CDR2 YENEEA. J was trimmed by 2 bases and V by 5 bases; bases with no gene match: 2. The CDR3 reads CASSPGGAGANVLTF. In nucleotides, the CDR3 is TGTGCCAGCAGCCCCGGGGGGGCTGGGGCCAACGTCCTGACTTTC.

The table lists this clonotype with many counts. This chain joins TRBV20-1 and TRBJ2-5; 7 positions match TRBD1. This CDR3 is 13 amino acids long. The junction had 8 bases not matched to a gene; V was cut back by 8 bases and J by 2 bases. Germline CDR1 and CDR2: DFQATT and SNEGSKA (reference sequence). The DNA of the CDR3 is TGCAGTCCCCAACAACAGGGGCAAGAGACCCAGTACTTC. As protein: CSPQQQGQETQYF.

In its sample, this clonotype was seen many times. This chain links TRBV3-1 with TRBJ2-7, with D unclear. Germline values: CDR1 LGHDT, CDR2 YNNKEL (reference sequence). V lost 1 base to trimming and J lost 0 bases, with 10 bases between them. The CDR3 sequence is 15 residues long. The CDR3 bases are TGTGCCAGCAGCCAAGCAGGAAGACGCTCCTACGAGCAGTACTTC. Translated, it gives CASSQAGRRSYEQYF.

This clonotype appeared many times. The CDR3 reads CASSLGWRGEQYF. CDR3 bases: TGTGCCAGCAGCTTAGGGTGGAGGGGGGAGCAGTACTTC. The rearrangement uses TRBV7-6 and TRBJ2-7, with D perhaps assigned TRBD1 or TRBD2 (6 bases each). This CDR3 has 13 amino acids. V lost 1 base, J lost 7 bases, and 11 bases lay in between. Germline-derived CDR1 and CDR2 are SGHVS and FNYEAQ.

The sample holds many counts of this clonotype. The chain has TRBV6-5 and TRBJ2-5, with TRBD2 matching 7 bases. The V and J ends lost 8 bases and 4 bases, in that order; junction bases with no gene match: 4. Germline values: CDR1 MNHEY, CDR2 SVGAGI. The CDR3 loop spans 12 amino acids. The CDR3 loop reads CASGGGRETQYF. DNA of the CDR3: TGTGCCAGCGGCGGGGGTCGAGAGACCCAGTACTTC.

The CDR3 reads CASRLTGDPRSTEAFF. The DNA of the CDR3 is TGTGCCAGCAGACTAACAGGGGACCCCCGGAGCACTGAAGCTTTCTTT. The chain joins TRBV7-3 to TRBJ1-1; 7 bases are a match to TRBD1. Germline-derived CDR1 and CDR2 are SGHTA and FQGTGA. This CDR3 spans 16 amino acids. V lost 6 bases, J lost 4 bases, and 14 bases stayed unmatched.

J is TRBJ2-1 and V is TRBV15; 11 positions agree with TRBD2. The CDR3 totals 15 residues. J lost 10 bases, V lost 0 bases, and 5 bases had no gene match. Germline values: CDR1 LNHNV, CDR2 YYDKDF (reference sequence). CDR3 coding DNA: TGTGCCACCAGCAGAGATCTAGCGGGGGGCCGAGAGCAGTTCTTC. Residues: CATSRDLAGGREQFF.

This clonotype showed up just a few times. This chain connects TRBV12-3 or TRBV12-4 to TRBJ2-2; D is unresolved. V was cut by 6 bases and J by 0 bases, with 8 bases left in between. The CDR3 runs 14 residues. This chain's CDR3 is CASRRQANTGELFF. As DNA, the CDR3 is TGTGCCAGCAGAAGGCAGGCGAACACCGGGGAGCTGTTTTTT.

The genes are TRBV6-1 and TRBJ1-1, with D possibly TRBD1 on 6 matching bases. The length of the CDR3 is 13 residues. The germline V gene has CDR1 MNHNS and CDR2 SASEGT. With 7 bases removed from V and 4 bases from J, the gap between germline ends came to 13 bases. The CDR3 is CASNPQGSTEAFF. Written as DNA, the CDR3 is TGTGCCAGCAATCCACAGGGATCCACTGAAGCTTTCTTT.

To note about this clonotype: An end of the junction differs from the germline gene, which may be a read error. The CDR3 sequence is CGSRVAGSSYNEQFF. The CDR3, as DNA: TGTGGCAGCAGGGTAGCGGGGTCCTCCTACAATGAGCAGTTCTTC. The chain couples TRBV6-6 to TRBJ2-1, with 8 bases identical to TRBD2. CDR1 MNHNY and CDR2 SVGAGI come from the germline V gene (reference sequence). This CDR3 spans 15 amino acids.

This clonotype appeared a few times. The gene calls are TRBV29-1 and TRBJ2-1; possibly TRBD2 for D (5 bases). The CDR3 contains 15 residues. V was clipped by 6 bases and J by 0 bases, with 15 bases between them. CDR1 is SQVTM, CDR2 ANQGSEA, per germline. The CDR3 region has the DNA TGCAGCGTCGCAATATCAGCGGACTCCTACAATGAGCAGTTCTTC. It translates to CSVAISADSYNEQFF.

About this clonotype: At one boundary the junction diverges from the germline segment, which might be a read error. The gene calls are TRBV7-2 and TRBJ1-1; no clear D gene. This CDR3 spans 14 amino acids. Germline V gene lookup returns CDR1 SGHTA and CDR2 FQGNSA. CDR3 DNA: TGTGCCGGCAGCTTAACATCGGCGAACACTGAAGCTTTCTTT. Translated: CAGSLTSANTEAFF.